These 13 T cell receptor beta chains came from one sample sequenced in a study of blood T cell repertoires in COVID-19. Profiled with immunoSEQ multiplex PCR; TCRdb holds only in-frame clones, not every one. Seen here are tens of thousands of clones, 80% to 90% observed once, and the top ten hold 1% to 1.5%. The sequenced sample was peripheral blood. Source of these receptors: a woman in her 40s with acute or convalescent COVID-19.

The CDR3 sequence: CASSVASGRISGELFF. CDR3 bases: TGTGCCAGCAGCGTAGCCAGCGGGAGAATTTCCGGGGAGCTGTTTTTT. The J gene is TRBJ2-2, the V gene TRBV9; 8 bases are shared with TRBD2. Germline values: CDR1 SGDLS, CDR2 YYNGEE. This CDR3 has 16 amino acids. V lost 0 bases, J lost 6 bases, and 7 bases stayed unmatched.

This clone was picked up one time. This sequence joins TRBV29-1 and TRBJ1-2; no definite D call. Trimming pared 7 bases from V and 5 bases from J, leaving 17 bases between. CDR1 and CDR2 (germline): SQVTM, ANQGSEA. The CDR3 sequence is 13 residues long. The CDR3: CSGGNSPQYGYTF. The CDR3 coding sequence is TGCAGCGGTGGCAATTCCCCACAGTATGGCTACACCTTC.

This clone was picked up a small number of times. The chain has TRBV19 and TRBJ1-5; D not resolved. Germline CDR1 is LNHDA and CDR2 is SQIVND (reference sequence). Trimming took 10 bases from V and 2 from J, leaving 12 bases between them. The CDR3 totals 13 residues. CDR3 sequence reads: CATADRRNQPQHF. DNA of the CDR3: TGTGCCACCGCGGATCGCCGCAATCAGCCCCAGCATTTT.

The chain links TRBV28 to TRBJ2-7, with 7 bases lining up with TRBD1. The germline CDR1 and CDR2 sequences are MDHEN and SYDVKM. V dropped 3 bases and J dropped 3; count of bases not matched to a gene: 2. This CDR3 comprises 13 residues. CDR3 sequence reads: CASSLGQYYEQYF. The CDR3, as DNA: TGTGCCAGCAGTTTGGGACAGTACTACGAGCAGTACTTC. Together with reference TRBV28 and TRBJ2-7, the CDR3 gives the full variable domain: DVKVTQSSRYLVKRTGEKVFLECVQDMDHENMFWYRQDPGLGLRLIYFSYDVKMKEKGDIPEGYSVSREKKERFSLILESASTNQTSMYLCASSLGQYYEQYFGPGTRLTVT.

The rearrangement joins TRBV28 to TRBJ2-2; the match to TRBD2 covers 7 bases. This CDR3 comprises 15 residues. The V gene's germline CDR1 is MDHEN and CDR2 SYDVKM. V shed 2 bases and J 5 bases; nucleotides not matched to a gene: 5. This CDR3 is CASSLRLARTGELFF. As DNA, the CDR3 is TGTGCCAGCAGTTTAAGACTAGCCCGGACCGGGGAGCTGTTTTTT.

The chain carries TRBV30 and TRBJ2-7; D ambiguous. With 3 bases removed from V and 3 bases from J, the gap between germline ends came to 9 bases. This CDR3 is 12 amino acids long. Germline CDR1 and CDR2: GTSNPN and SVGIG (reference sequence). CDR3 loop: CAWSQTGYEQYF. DNA for the CDR3: TGTGCCTGGAGCCAAACGGGCTACGAGCAGTACTTC.

The chain links TRBV27 to TRBJ1-2, with 9 positions matching TRBD1. The germline V gene encodes CDR1 MNHEY and CDR2 SMNVEV (reference sequence). V gave up 4 bases and J gave up 5 bases; unmatched junction bases: 14. The CDR3 has 17 amino acids. CDR3 sequence reads: CASSSHTGGARIYGYTF. CDR3 coding DNA: TGTGCCAGCAGTTCTCACACAGGGGGCGCGAGGATATATGGCTACACCTTC.

The chain combines TRBV2 with TRBJ2-5; D remains ambiguous. CDR3 size: 12 residues. Trimming took 11 bases from V and 5 from J, leaving 15 bases between them. Germline V CDR1 and CDR2: SNHLY, FYNNEI. CDR3 bases: TGTGCCGTCGGATCGATGCGGGAGACCCAGTACTTC. It encodes CAVGSMRETQYF.

This chain connects TRBV6-5 to TRBJ1-2, with TRBD1 matching over 8 bases. The germline V gene encodes CDR1 MNHEY and CDR2 SVGAGI. CDR3 length: 14 amino acids. J lost 6 bases, V lost 6 bases, and 9 bases had no gene match. The CDR3 protein is CASRSGGEWNGYTF. DNA of the CDR3: TGTGCCAGCAGGTCAGGGGGCGAGTGGAATGGCTACACCTTC.

This sequence joins TRBV27 and TRBJ1-6, with no clear D. The length of the CDR3 is 17 residues. The V end was cut by 5 bases, the J end by 5 bases, with 19 bases between. CDR1 and CDR2 from the germline V gene are MNHEY and SMNVEV (reference sequence). The chain's CDR3 is CASSQAFNSLDNSPLHF. The CDR3 DNA is TGTGCCAGCAGTCAAGCTTTTAACAGTCTGGATAATTCACCCCTCCACTTT.

The count of this clone is one. V gene TRBV27 combines with J gene TRBJ2-1; perhaps TRBD1 as D (6 bases). This CDR3 has 15 amino acids. The germline gives CDR1 MNHEY, CDR2 SMNVEV (reference sequence). The V end lost 2 bases, the J end lost 5 bases, and 13 bases lay between the germline ends. The CDR3 loop reads CASSLRQGNNNEQFF. In nucleotides, the CDR3 is TGTGCCAGCAGTTTACGCCAGGGGAATAACAATGAGCAGTTCTTC.

This chain uses TRBV5-5 with TRBJ1-2; 10 bases are a match to TRBD1. The CDR3 runs 17 residues. With 4 bases clipped from V and 5 bases from J, the junction kept 14 bases outside the gene matches. CDR1 SGHKS and CDR2 YYEKEE come from the germline V gene (reference sequence). CDR3 DNA sequence: TGTGCCAGCAGCCTACGATATGACAGGGGGCGGGAGTATGGCTACACCTTC. It is translated as CASSLRYDRGREYGYTF.

V and J are TRBV5-1 and TRBJ1-1; the D gene is possibly TRBD1 (5 bases). Trimming shortened V by 0 bases and J by 7 bases, and 10 bases separated the two germline ends. Germline CDR1 is SGHRS and CDR2 is YFSETQ. This CDR3 is 13 amino acids long. CDR3 bases: TGCGCCAGCAGCTTGGAACGGGGGAATGAAGCTTTCTTT. Protein product: CASSLERGNEAFF.